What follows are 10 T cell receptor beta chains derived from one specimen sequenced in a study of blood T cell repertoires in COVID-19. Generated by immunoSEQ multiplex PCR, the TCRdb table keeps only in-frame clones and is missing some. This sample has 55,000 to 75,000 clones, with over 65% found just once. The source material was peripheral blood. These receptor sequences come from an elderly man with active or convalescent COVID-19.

The CDR3, as DNA: TGTGCCACCAGTGATTTGGTTCAGGATAGCACAGATACGCAGTATTTT. Residues: CATSDLVQDSTDTQYF. V gene TRBV24-1 combines with J gene TRBJ2-3; unclear D gene. CDR3 length: 16 residues. Trimming took off 0 bases at V and 0 bases at J, with 9 bases between the two ends. Germline lookup yields CDR1 KGHDR and CDR2 SFDVKD.

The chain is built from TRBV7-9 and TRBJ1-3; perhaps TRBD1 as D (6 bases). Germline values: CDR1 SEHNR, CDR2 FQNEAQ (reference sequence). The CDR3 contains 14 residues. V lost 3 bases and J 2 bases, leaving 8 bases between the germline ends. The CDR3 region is CASSFAGAGNTIYF. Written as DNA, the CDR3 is TGTGCCAGCAGCTTCGCAGGGGCTGGAAACACCATATATTTT. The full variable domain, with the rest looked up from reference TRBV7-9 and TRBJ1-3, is DTGVSQNPRHKITKRGQNVTFRCDPISEHNRLYWYRQTLGQGPEFLTYFQNEAQLEKSRLLSDRFSAERPKGSFSTLEIQRTEQGDSAMYLCASSFAGAGNTIYFGEGSWLTVV.

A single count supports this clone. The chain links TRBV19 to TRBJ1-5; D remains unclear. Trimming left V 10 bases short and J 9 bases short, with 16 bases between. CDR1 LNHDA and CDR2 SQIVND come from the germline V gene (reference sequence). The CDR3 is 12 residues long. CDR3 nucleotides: TGTGCCACCTCGGACTTCGATTGGCCCCAGCATTTT. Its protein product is CATSDFDWPQHF.

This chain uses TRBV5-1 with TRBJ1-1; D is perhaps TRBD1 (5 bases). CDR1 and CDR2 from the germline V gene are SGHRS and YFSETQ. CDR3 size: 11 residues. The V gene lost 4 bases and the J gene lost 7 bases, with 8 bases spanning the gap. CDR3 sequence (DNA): TGCGCCAGCAGCATAACAGGTGAAGCTTTCTTT. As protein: CASSITGEAFF.

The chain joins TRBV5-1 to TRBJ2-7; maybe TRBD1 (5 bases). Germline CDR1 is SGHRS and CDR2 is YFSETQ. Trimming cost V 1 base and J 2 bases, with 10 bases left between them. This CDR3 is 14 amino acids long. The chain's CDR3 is CASSLSRGTYEQYF. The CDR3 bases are TGCGCCAGCAGCTTGAGTAGGGGCACCTACGAGCAGTACTTC.

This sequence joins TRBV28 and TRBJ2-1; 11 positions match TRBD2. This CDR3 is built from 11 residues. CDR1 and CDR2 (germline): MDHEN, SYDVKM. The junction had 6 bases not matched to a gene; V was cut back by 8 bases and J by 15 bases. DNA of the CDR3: TGTGCCAGCCATAGCGGGAGGGCCAGGTTCTTC. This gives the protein CASHSGRARFF. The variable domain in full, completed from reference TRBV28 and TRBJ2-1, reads DVKVTQSSRYLVKRTGEKVFLECVQDMDHENMFWYRQDPGLGLRLIYFSYDVKMKEKGDIPEGYSVSREKKERFSLILESASTNQTSMYLCASHSGRARFFGPGTRLTVL.

CDR3 DNA sequence: TGCAGCGGACAGGGGGCTGGTGGCACTGAAGCTTTCTTT. This sequence encodes CSGQGAGGTEAFF. V gene TRBV29-1 combines with J gene TRBJ1-1, with 10 bases lining up with TRBD1. Germline CDR1 reads SQVTM; CDR2 reads ANQGSEA. The CDR3 has 13 amino acids. V trimming: 7 bases; J trimming: 4 bases; junction bases outside the gene matches: 6.

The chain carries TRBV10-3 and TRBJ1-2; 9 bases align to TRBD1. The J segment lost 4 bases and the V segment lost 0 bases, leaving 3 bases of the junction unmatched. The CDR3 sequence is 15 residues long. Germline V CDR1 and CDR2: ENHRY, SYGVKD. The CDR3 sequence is CAISESRDRAYGYTF. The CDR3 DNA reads TGTGCCATCAGTGAGTCGCGGGACAGGGCCTATGGCTACACCTTC.

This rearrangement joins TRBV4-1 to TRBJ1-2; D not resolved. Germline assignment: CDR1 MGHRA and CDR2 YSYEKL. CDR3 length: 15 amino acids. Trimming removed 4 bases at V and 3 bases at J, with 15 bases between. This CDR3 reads CASSRDGDGDYGYTF. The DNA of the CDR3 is TGCGCCAGCAGCCGAGACGGGGATGGGGACTATGGCTACACCTTC.

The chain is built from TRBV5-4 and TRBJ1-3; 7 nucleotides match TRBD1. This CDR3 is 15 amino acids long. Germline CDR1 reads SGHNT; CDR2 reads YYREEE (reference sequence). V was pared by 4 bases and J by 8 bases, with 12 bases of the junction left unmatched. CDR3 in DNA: TGTGCCAGCAGCCCGAGACAGGGTAACTTGGACACCATATATTTT. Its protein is CASSPRQGNLDTIYF.